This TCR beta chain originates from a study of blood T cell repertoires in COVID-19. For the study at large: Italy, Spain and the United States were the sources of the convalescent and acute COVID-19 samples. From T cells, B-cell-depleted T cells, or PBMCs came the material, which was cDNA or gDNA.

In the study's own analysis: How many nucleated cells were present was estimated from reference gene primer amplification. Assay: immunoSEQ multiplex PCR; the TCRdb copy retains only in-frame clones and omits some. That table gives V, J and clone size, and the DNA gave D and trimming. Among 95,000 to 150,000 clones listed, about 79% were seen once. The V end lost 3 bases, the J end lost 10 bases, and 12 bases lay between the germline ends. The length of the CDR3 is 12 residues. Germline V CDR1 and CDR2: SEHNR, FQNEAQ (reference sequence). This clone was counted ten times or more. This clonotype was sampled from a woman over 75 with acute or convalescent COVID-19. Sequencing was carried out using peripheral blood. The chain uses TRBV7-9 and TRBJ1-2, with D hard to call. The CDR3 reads CASSLVTGNYTF. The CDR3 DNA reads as TGTGCCAGCAGCTTGGTGACGGGTAACTACACCTTC.